This is a list of T cell receptor beta chains from one sample in a study of control samples from healthy donors and cancer patients. The method was immunoSEQ multiplex PCR; TCRdb's version includes in-frame clones alone and lacks a portion of them. The sample includes about 170,000 clones, around 90% seen only once; the top ten take around 2%. The source material was blood. These receptors originate from a woman in her thirties or forties in good health. Both conserved end residues are part of each CDR3. A D gene is named only where the DNA matches it firmly. Size values are once, few and many counts, or a class for expanded clones, and some rows have none.

D gene | clone size | J gene | CDR3 length | V gene | CDR3 DNA | CDR3 protein
. | few | TRBJ1-1 | 15 | TRBV7-9 | TGTGCCAGCAGCTTAGGGGCAGGGGACTTCGCTGAAGCTTTCTTT | CASSLGAGDFAEAFF
TRBD1 | . | TRBJ1-1 | 13 | TRBV19 | TGTGCCAGTAGAAACAGGGGAGGAACTGAAGCTTTCTTT | CASRNRGGTEAFF
. | . | TRBJ2-1 | 12 | TRBV6-5 | TGTGCCAGCAGCACCGGGTACAATGAGCAGTTCTTC | CASSTGYNEQFF
. | . | TRBJ1-1 | 14 | TRBV4-1 | TGCGCCAGCAGCCCCCCGGGACAGAACACTGAAGCTTTCTTT | CASSPPGQNTEAFF
. | . | TRBJ2-6 | 17 | TRBV2 | TGTGCCAGCAGTGACGGAACATCTGGCCCTGGGGCCAACGTCCTGACTTTC | CASSDGTSGPGANVLTF
. | . | TRBJ2-4 | 13 | TRBV23-1 | TGCGCCAGCAGTCAAATAGGGAAAAACATTCAGTACTTC | CASSQIGKNIQYF
. | . | TRBJ2-5 | 13 | TRBV10-3 | TGTGCCATCAGTGACAGGGGTGGGGAGACCCAGTACTTC | CAISDRGGETQYF
. | . | TRBJ1-5 | 14 | TRBV27 | TGTGCCAGCAGTTTAGGGGGAAGCAATCAGCCCCAGCATTTT | CASSLGGSNQPQHF
TRBD2 | . | TRBJ2-3 | 14 | TRBV2 | TGTGCCAGCGGGAGCGGGGGAGGCCAACTGTTCTCGAATTTT | CASGSGGGQLFSNF
. | . | TRBJ1-2 | 14 | TRBV5-5 | TGTGCCAGCAGCGTCCGGCAGAACATCTATGGCTACACCTTC | CASSVRQNIYGYTF
TRBD1 | once | TRBJ1-2 | 14 | TRBV2 | TGTGCCAGCAGTGGGGAGGGGACAGGGGATGGCTACACCTTC | CASSGEGTGDGYTF
. | . | TRBJ1-2 | 14 | TRBV2 | TGTGCCAGCAGTGTCTCCCGTACGGACTATGGCTACACCTTC | CASSVSRTDYGYTF
. | . | TRBJ2-7 | 13 | TRBV9 | TGTGCCAGCAGCGTAGAGCAGGGGCGGGAGCAGTACTTC | CASSVEQGREQYF
. | few | TRBJ2-4 | 17 | TRBV5-6 | TGTGCCAGCAGCTTGGGACCTACAGGGCAAGCCAAAAACATTCAGTACTTC | CASSLGPTGQAKNIQYF